This TCR beta chain was retrieved from a study of CD8 T cells in Susac syndrome. CD8+ and CD4+ T cells circulating in blood were sequenced for TCR beta. Germline assignment: CDR1 MNHEY and CDR2 SVGAGI. This CDR3 region has 13 residues. V shed 5 bases and J shed 4 bases, with 11 bases lying between them. In its sample, this clonotype was seen once. Random-hexamer reverse transcription was applied to roughly 0.5 to 1 ug RNA. Multiplex PCR with immunoSEQ amplified the TCR beta CDR3 across 54 Vbeta and 13 Jbeta. TCRdb reprocessed the immunoSEQ multiplex PCR reads via MiXCR and lists one record per CDR3 protein. The data show approximately 120,000 distinct CDR3 sequences, about 94% seen once.

This receptor was taken from a human donor in good health. The material sequenced was CD4+ T cells from PBMCs. The chain recombines TRBV6-5 with TRBJ1-2, with D maybe TRBD1 (6 bases). CDR3 residues: CASSPRDTYGYTF. CDR3 sequence (DNA): TGTGCCAGCAGTCCCCGGGACACCTATGGCTACACCTTC.